This T cell receptor beta chain was sequenced for a study of CD8+ T cells in alopecia areata. Findings of the study overall: Compared with normal scalp, lesional scalp had higher clonality and more expanded CD8+ clones.

Following RNA extraction, reverse transcription yielded cDNA that acted as the sequencing template. Method: immunoSEQ multiplex PCR; TCRdb's copy keeps in-frame clones and lacks some. The sample records more than 100,000 clones, 53% being singletons. The germline CDR1 and CDR2 sequences are MNHEY and SVGAGI. V lost 7 bases and J lost 9, with 19 bases in between. The CDR3 contains 15 residues. Turning to this clone: Its target is unknown.

The treatment: oral pan-JAK inhibitor, 5-10 mg twice daily. Sorting separated CD4+ and CD8+ T cells out of PBMCs. The chain carries TRBV6-5 and TRBJ1-6, with a weak D call TRBD1 (5 bases). Sequenced here: CD4+ T cells sorted from blood, sampled at week 4, from a patient treated with tofacitinib. The origin of this receptor is a human donor with alopecia areata. CDR3 loop: CASTYAGLKGSPLHF. In DNA form, the CDR3 reads TGTGCCAGCACCTATGCAGGGCTCAAGGGTTCACCCCTCCACTTT.